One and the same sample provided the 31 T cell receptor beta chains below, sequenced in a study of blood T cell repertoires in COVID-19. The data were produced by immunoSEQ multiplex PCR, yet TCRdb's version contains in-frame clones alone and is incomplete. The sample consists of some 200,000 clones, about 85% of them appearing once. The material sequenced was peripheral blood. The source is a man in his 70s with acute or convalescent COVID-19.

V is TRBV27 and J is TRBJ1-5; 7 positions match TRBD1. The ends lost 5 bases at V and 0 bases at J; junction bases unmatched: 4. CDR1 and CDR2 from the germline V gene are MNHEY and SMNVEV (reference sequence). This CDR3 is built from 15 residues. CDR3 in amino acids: CASSPGTVSNQPQHF. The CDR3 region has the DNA TGTGCCAGCAGTCCAGGGACAGTTAGCAATCAGCCCCAGCATTTT.

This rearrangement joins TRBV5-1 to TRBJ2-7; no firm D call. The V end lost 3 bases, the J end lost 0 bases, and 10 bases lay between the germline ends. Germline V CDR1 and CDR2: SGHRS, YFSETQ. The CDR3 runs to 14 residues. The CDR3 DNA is TGCGCCAGCAGCTCCTTACAGAACTCCTACGAGCAGTACTTC. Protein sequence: CASSSLQNSYEQYF.

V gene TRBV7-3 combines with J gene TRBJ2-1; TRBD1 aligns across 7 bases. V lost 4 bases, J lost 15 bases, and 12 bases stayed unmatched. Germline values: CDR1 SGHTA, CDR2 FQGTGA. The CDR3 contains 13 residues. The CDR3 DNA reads TGTGCCAGCAGCTCTCGACAGGGTAAGGTTCTGTTCTTC. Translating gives CASSSRQGKVLFF. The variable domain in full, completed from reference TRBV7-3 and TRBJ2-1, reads GAGVSQTPSNKVTEKGKYVELRCDPISGHTALYWYRQSLGQGPEFLIYFQGTGAADDSGLPNDRFFAVRPEGSVSTLKIQRTERGDSAVYLCASSSRQGKVLFFGPGTRLTVL.

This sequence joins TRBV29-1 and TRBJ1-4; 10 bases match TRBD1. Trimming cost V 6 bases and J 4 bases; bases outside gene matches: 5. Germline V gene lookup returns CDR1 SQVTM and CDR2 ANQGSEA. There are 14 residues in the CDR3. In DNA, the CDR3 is TGCAGCGTGGGACAGGGGCTCAATAATGAAAAACTGTTTTTT. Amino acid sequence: CSVGQGLNNEKLFF.

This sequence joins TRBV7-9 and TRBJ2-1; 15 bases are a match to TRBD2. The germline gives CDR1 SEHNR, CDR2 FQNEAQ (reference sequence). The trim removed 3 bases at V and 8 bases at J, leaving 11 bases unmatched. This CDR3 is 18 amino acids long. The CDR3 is CASSLFSGTSGRLDEQFF. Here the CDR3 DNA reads TGTGCCAGCAGCTTGTTTAGTGGGACTAGCGGGAGGTTGGATGAGCAGTTCTTC.

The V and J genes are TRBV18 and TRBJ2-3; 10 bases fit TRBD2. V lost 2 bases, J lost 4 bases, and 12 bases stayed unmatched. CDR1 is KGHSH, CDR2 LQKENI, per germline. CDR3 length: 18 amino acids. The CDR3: CASSPGLAGVVVSDTQYF. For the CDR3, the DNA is TGTGCCAGCTCACCAGGGCTAGCGGGAGTCGTGGTGTCAGATACGCAGTATTTT. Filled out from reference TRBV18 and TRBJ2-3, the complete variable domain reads NAGVMQNPRHLVRRRGQEARLRCSPMKGHSHVYWYRQLPEEGLKFMVYLQKENIIDESGMPKERFSAEFPKEGPSILRIQQVVRGDSAAYFCASSPGLAGVVVSDTQYFGPGTRLTVL.

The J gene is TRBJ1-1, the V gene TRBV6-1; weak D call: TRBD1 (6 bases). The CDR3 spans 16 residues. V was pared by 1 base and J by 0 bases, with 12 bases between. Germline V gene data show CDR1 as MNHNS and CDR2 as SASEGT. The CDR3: CASSEGGGRVNTEAFF. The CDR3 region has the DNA TGTGCCAGCAGTGAAGGCGGGGGGCGGGTGAACACTGAAGCTTTCTTT.

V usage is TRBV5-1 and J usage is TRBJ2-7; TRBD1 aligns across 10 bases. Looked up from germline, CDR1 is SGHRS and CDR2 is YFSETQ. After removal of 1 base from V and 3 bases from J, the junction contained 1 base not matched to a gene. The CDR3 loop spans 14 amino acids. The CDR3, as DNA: TGCGCCAGCAGCTTGCGGACAGGGGGCTACGAGCAGTACTTC. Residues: CASSLRTGGYEQYF.

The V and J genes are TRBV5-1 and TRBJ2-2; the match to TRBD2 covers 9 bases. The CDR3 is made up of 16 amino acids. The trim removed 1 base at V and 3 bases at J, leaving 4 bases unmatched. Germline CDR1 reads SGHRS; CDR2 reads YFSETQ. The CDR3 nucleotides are TGCGCCAGCAGCTTGCCCCGGACTAGCGACACCGGGGAGCTGTTTTTT. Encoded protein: CASSLPRTSDTGELFF.

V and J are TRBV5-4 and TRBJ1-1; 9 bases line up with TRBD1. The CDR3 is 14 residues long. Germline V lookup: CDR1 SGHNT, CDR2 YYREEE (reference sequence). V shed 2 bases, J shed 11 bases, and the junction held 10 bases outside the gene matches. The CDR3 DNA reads TGTGCCAGCAGCTTTTCCGGACAGGGGCAGGTGGCTTTCTTT. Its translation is CASSFSGQGQVAFF.

The CDR3, as DNA: TGTGCCAGCAGTTACCGGGGAAAGGAAAACTCCTACGAGCAGTACTTC. It is translated as CASSYRGKENSYEQYF. The V and J genes are TRBV6-2 or TRBV6-3 and TRBJ2-7; maybe TRBD2 (5 bases). The CDR3 extends over 16 amino acids. Trimming cost V 2 bases and J 0 bases, with 14 bases left between them. Germline CDR1 is MNHEY and CDR2 is SVGEGT.

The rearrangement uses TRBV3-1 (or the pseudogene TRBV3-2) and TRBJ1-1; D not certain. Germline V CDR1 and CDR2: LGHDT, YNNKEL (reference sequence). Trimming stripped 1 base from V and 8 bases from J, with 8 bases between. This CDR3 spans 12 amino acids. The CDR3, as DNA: TGTGCCAGCAGCCAAGGTACGAGGGAAGCTTTCTTT. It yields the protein CASSQGTREAFF.

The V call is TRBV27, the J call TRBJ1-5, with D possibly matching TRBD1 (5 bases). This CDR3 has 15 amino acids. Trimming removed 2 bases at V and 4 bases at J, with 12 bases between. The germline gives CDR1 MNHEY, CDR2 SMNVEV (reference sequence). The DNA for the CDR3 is TGTGCCAGCAGTTTAGCGGGGGGTAAAAATCAGCCCCAGCATTTT. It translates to CASSLAGGKNQPQHF.

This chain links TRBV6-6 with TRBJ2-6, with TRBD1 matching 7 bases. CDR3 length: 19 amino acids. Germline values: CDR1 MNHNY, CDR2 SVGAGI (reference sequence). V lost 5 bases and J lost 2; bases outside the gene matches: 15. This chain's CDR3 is CASSRLGTANPTGANVLTF. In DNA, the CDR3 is TGTGCCAGCAGTCGACTTGGGACAGCGAATCCTACTGGGGCCAACGTCCTGACTTTC.

In DNA form, the CDR3 reads TGTGCCAGCACCGGACAGGGTGTTTACTATGGCTACACCTTC. Amino acid sequence: CASTGQGVYYGYTF. The V and J genes are TRBV6-6 and TRBJ1-2; 8 bases are a match to TRBD1. Germline V lookup: CDR1 MNHNY, CDR2 SVGAGI (reference sequence). The CDR3 has 14 amino acids. Germline trimming cut 7 bases from V and 3 bases from J; bases unmatched to any gene: 7.

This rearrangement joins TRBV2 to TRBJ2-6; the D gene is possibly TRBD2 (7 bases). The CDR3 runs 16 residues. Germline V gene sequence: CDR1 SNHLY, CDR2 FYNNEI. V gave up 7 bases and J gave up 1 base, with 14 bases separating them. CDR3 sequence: CASTLGGASGANVLTF. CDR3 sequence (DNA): TGTGCCAGCACCTTAGGGGGGGCTTCTGGGGCCAACGTCCTGACTTTC. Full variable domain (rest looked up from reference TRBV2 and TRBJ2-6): EPEVTQTPSHQVTQMGQEVILRCVPISNHLYFYWYRQILGQKVEFLVSFYNNEISEKSEIFDDQFSVERPDGSNFTLKIRSTKLEDSAMYFCASTLGGASGANVLTFGAGSRLTVL.

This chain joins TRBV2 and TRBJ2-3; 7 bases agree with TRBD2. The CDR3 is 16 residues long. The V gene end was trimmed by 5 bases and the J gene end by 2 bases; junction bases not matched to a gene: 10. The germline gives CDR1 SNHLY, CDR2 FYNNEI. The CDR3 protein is CASSNLAELFTDTQYF. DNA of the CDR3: TGTGCCAGCAGTAACCTAGCGGAACTATTCACAGATACGCAGTATTTT.

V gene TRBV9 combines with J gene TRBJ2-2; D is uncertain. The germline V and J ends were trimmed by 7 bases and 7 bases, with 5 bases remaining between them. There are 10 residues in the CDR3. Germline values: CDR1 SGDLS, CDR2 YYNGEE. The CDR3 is CASGDGELFF. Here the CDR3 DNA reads TGTGCCAGCGGAGACGGGGAGCTGTTTTTT.

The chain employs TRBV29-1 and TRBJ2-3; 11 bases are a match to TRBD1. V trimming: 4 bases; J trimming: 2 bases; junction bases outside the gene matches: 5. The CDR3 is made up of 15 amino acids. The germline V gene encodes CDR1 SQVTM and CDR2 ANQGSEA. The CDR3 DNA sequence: TGCAGCGTTGTAGGGACAGGGGGGAACACAGATACGCAGTATTTT. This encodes CSVVGTGGNTDTQYF.

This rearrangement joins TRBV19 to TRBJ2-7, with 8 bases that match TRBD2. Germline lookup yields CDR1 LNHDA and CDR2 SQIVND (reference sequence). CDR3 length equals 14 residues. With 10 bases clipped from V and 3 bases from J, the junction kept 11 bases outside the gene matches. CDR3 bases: TGTGCCACCTCGGGGGGGGGAGGCTACTACGAGCAGTACTTC. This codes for CATSGGGGYYEQYF.

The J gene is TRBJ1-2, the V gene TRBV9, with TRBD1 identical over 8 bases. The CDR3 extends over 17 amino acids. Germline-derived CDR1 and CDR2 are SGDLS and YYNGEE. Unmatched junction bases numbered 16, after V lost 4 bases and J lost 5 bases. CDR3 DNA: TGTGCCAGCAGCATCGGGACAGGACCATCCGTCTCTTATGGCTACACCTTC. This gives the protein CASSIGTGPSVSYGYTF.

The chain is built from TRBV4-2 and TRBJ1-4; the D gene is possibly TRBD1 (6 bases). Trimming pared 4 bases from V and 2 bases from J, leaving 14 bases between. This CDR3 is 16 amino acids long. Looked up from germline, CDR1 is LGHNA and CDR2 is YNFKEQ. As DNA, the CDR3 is TGTGCCAGCAGCCTAGTAGGGGGAGGGACTAATGAAAAACTGTTTTTT. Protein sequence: CASSLVGGGTNEKLFF.

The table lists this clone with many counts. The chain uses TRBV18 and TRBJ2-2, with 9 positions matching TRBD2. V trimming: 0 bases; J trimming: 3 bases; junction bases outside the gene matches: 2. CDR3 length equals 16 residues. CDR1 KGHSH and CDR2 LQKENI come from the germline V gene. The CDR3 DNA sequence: TGTGCCAGCTCACCACCTGGCGGGAGGGACACCGGGGAGCTGTTTTTT. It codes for CASSPPGGRDTGELFF.

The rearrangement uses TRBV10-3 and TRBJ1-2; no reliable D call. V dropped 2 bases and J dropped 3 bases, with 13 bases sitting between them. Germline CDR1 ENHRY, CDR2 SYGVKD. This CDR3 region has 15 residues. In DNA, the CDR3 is TGTGCCATCAGTGAGCGGCCGTCGGGGTACTATGGCTACACCTTC. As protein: CAISERPSGYYGYTF.

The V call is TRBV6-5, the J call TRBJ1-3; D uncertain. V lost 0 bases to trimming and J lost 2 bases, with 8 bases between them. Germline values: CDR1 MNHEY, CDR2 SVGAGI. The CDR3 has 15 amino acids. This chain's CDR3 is CASSYSLNPGNTIYF. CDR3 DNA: TGTGCCAGCAGTTACTCCCTAAATCCTGGAAACACCATATATTTT.

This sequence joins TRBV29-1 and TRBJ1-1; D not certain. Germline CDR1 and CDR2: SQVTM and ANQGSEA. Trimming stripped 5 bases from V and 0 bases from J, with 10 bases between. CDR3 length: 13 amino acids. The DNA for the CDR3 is TGCAGCGTTCAAGGGCAGATGAACACTGAAGCTTTCTTT. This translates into CSVQGQMNTEAFF. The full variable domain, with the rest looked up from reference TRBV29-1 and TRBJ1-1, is SAVISQKPSRDICQRGTSLTIQCQVDSQVTMMFWYRQQPGQSLTLIATANQGSEATYESGFVIDKFPISRPNLTFSTLTVSNMSPEDSSIYLCSVQGQMNTEAFFGQGTRLTVV.

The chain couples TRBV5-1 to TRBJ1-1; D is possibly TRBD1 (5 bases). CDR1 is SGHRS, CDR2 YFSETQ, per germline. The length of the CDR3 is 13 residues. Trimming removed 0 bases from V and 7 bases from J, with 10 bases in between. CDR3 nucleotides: TGCGCCAGCAGCTTGGCCTCAGGGATTGAAGCTTTCTTT. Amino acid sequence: CASSLASGIEAFF.

Here the CDR3 DNA reads TGTGCCAGCAGCAGAGCCGGGTTCCCAACCGGCTACACCGGGGAGCTGTTTTTT. As protein: CASSRAGFPTGYTGELFF. This chain uses TRBV9 with TRBJ2-2, with no clear D. CDR1 is SGDLS, CDR2 YYNGEE, per germline. CDR3 length: 18 residues. The V end lost 4 bases, the J end lost 3 bases, and 22 bases lay between the germline ends.

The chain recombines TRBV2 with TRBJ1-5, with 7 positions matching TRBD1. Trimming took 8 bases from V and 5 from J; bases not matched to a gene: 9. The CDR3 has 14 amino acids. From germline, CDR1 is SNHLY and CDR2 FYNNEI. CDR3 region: CASGRQGTYQPQHF. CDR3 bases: TGTGCCAGCGGAAGACAGGGAACGTATCAGCCCCAGCATTTT.

For the CDR3, the DNA is TGTGCCAGCCTACAAAAACCGAGTTTTAGCAACACTGAAGCTTTCTTT. Its translation: CASLQKPSFSNTEAFF. This chain joins TRBV28 and TRBJ1-1; D gene unclear. The germline CDR1 and CDR2 sequences are MDHEN and SYDVKM. The CDR3 extends over 16 amino acids. V was pared by 8 bases and J by 2 bases, with 21 bases between.

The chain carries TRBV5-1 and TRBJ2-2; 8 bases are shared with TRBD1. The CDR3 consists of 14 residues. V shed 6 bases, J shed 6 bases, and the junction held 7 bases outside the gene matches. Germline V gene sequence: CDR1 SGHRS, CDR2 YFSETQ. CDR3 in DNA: TGCGCCAGCACACGGACAGGGAATTCCGGGGAGCTGTTTTTT. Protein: CASTRTGNSGELFF. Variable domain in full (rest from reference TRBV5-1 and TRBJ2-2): KAGVTQTPRYLIKTRGQQVTLSCSPISGHRSVSWYQQTPGQGLQFLFEYFSETQRNKGNFPGRFSGRQFSNSRSEMNVSTLELGDSALYLCASTRTGNSGELFFGEGSRLTVL.